Below, 30 T cell receptor beta chains from the same sample are listed, as sequenced in a study of cytomegalovirus exposure and HLA in healthy donors. PCR amplification relied on 60 Vbeta primers (plus 13 Jbeta primers). Data came from immunoSEQ multiplex PCR; TCRdb stores just in-frame clones and leaves some out. The sample contains about 140,000 clones, approximately 80% of which appear only once. Sequenced sample: PBMCs. The origin of the receptors is a male donor in good health and CMV-seropositive.

V is TRBV7-2 and J is TRBJ2-3, with D possibly matching TRBD2 (5 bases). The CDR3 is made up of 15 amino acids. V gave up 3 bases and J gave up 0 bases, with 10 bases separating them. Germline V gene data show CDR1 as SGHTA and CDR2 as FQGNSA. For the CDR3, the DNA is TGTGCCAGCAGCTTGGGGAGCCCCAGCACAGATACGCAGTATTTT. Translated: CASSLGSPSTDTQYF.

The chain carries TRBV18 and TRBJ2-1; tentative D call: TRBD1 (5 bases). The V end was cut by 6 bases, the J end by 4 bases, with 13 bases between. The CDR3 has 14 residues. Germline CDR1 is KGHSH and CDR2 is LQKENI. Written as DNA, the CDR3 is TGTGCCAGCTCGCTCAGGGTCGGGTACAATGAGCAGTTCTTC. The encoded protein is CASSLRVGYNEQFF.

The chain employs TRBV6-4 and TRBJ1-2; D remains unclear. The germline V and J ends were trimmed by 6 bases and 2 bases, with 13 bases remaining between them. CDR3 length equals 14 residues. Germline CDR1 reads MRHNA; CDR2 reads SNTAGT. The CDR3 nucleotides are TGTGCCAGCAGAACGGAGCGACCGAACTATGGCTACACCTTC. The encoded protein is CASRTERPNYGYTF.

This chain uses TRBV5-1 with TRBJ2-3; TRBD2 is a possible D gene (5 bases). Trimming removed 6 bases at V and 0 bases at J, with 11 bases between. Germline CDR1 SGHRS, CDR2 YFSETQ. CDR3 length: 14 residues. This CDR3 is CASKGGGSTDTQYF. CDR3 nucleotide sequence: TGCGCCAGCAAGGGTGGAGGTAGCACAGATACGCAGTATTTT.

The chain recombines TRBV5-4 with TRBJ1-5; 9 bases match TRBD1. V lost 4 bases to trimming and J lost 5 bases; unmatched junction nucleotides: 1. The CDR3 totals 13 residues. CDR1 is SGHNT, CDR2 YYREEE, per germline (reference sequence). CDR3 in amino acids: CASSRDRDQPQHF. The CDR3 DNA sequence: TGTGCCAGCAGCAGGGACAGGGATCAGCCCCAGCATTTT.

This chain uses TRBV19 with TRBJ2-1; 7 nucleotides match TRBD2. This CDR3 is built from 15 residues. The junction had 10 bases not matched to a gene; V was cut back by 4 bases and J by 7 bases. CDR1 and CDR2 from the germline V gene are LNHDA and SQIVND (reference sequence). CDR3: CASSTTRGSWNEQFF. The CDR3 coding sequence is TGTGCCAGTAGTACTACTCGCGGGAGTTGGAATGAGCAGTTCTTC.

This clone is a singleton in its sample. The chain uses TRBV4-1 and TRBJ2-7, with 7 bases fitting TRBD1. The CDR3 loop spans 16 amino acids. J was trimmed by 0 bases and V by 1 base; bases with no gene match: 6. Germline CDR1 is MGHRA and CDR2 is YSYEKL. CDR3 loop: CASSQAYRGSSYEQYF. DNA for the CDR3: TGCGCCAGCAGCCAAGCCTACAGGGGAAGCTCCTACGAGCAGTACTTC.

The chain links TRBV9 to TRBJ2-7; 7 bases align to TRBD1. The V gene's germline CDR1 is SGDLS and CDR2 YYNGEE. The CDR3 runs 14 residues. Trimming cost V 0 bases and J 0 bases; bases outside gene matches: 0. CDR3 sequence: CASSVGDSSYEQYF. As DNA, the CDR3 is TGTGCCAGCAGCGTAGGGGACAGCTCCTACGAGCAGTACTTC.

The genes are TRBV5-6 and TRBJ1-3; possible D gene TRBD1, 5 bases. CDR1 and CDR2 from the germline V gene are SGHDT and YYEEEE. CDR3 length: 16 residues. Trimming pared 0 bases from V and 2 bases from J, leaving 12 bases between. The CDR3 loop reads CASSLGGGGPGNTIYF. The DNA for the CDR3 is TGTGCCAGCAGCTTGGGGGGCGGGGGTCCTGGAAACACCATATATTTT.

The chain carries TRBV28 and TRBJ2-1; D might be TRBD1 (5 bases). The CDR3 contains 13 residues. V lost 3 bases and J lost 8, with 11 bases in between. From germline, CDR1 is MDHEN and CDR2 SYDVKM. CDR3 in amino acids: CASSFTGPYEQFF. CDR3 nucleotide sequence: TGTGCCAGCAGTTTTACAGGCCCCTATGAGCAGTTCTTC.

The chain has TRBV5-4 and TRBJ2-1, with 7 bases that match TRBD1. The CDR3 totals 15 residues. CDR1 and CDR2 (germline): SGHNT, YYREEE (reference sequence). Trimming cost V 1 base and J 4 bases; bases outside gene matches: 5. The CDR3 is CASSLLPGGYNEQFF. DNA of the CDR3: TGTGCCAGCAGCTTGTTACCAGGGGGTTACAATGAGCAGTTCTTC.

This clone was picked up a small number of times. The DNA for the CDR3 is TGTGCCAGCAGTGATAGCGGGGGGTACGAGCAGTACTTC. Protein product: CASSDSGGYEQYF. This sequence joins TRBV2 and TRBJ2-7, with 10 nucleotides matching TRBD2. The CDR3 loop spans 13 amino acids. Germline V gene data show CDR1 as SNHLY and CDR2 as FYNNEI. The ends lost 3 bases at V and 4 bases at J; junction bases unmatched: 0. Full variable domain (missing parts from reference TRBV2 and TRBJ2-7): EPEVTQTPSHQVTQMGQEVILRCVPISNHLYFYWYRQILGQKVEFLVSFYNNEISEKSEIFDDQFSVERPDGSNFTLKIRSTKLEDSAMYFCASSDSGGYEQYFGPGTRLTVT.

The chain combines TRBV7-2 with TRBJ1-5; TRBD1 is a possible D gene (6 bases). V lost 2 bases and J 7 bases, leaving 12 bases between the germline ends. The germline V gene has CDR1 SGHTA and CDR2 FQGNSA. This CDR3 has 14 amino acids. CDR3 DNA sequence: TGTGCCAGCAGCTTAACAGGGTCGGGACAGCCCCAGCATTTT. The encoded protein is CASSLTGSGQPQHF.

The chain carries TRBV6-5 and TRBJ2-1, with 10 bases lining up with TRBD2. V trimming: 4 bases; J trimming: 2 bases; junction bases outside the gene matches: 5. CDR1 and CDR2 from the germline V gene are MNHEY and SVGAGI. CDR3 size: 16 residues. The CDR3 region has the DNA TGTGCCAGCAGTTCCTGGACTAGCGGCACCTACAATGAGCAGTTCTTC. Amino acid sequence: CASSSWTSGTYNEQFF.

In regard to this clone: A junction boundary mismatches the germline segment, possibly from a read error. The chain combines TRBV7-3 with TRBJ2-7, with 10 bases matching TRBD1. Germline V CDR1 and CDR2: SGHTA, FQGTGA. CDR3 length: 15 residues. Here the CDR3 DNA reads TGTGCCAGCAGCCTAACCGGGACAGGGGCGTACGAGCAGTACTTC. It is translated as CASSLTGTGAYEQYF. The full variable domain, completed using reference TRBV7-3 and TRBJ2-7, is GAGVSQTPSNKVTEKGKYVELRCDPISGHTALYWYRQSLGQGPEFLIYFQGTGAADDSGLPNDRFFAVRPEGSVSTLKIQRTERGDSAVYLCASSLTGTGAYEQYFGPGTRLTVT.

The chain is built from TRBV9 and TRBJ1-1; the D gene is possibly TRBD1 (6 bases). The germline V gene has CDR1 SGDLS and CDR2 YYNGEE. CDR3 length equals 14 residues. V gave up 0 bases and J gave up 0 bases, with 6 bases separating them. The CDR3 bases are TGTGCCAGCAGCGTAGGACAGGTGAACACTGAAGCTTTCTTT. Protein product: CASSVGQVNTEAFF.

The V call is TRBV4-2, the J call TRBJ2-4; 10 nucleotides line up with TRBD2. The CDR3 is 19 amino acids. Germline V gene lookup returns CDR1 LGHNA and CDR2 YNFKEQ. V lost 1 base to trimming and J lost 0 bases; unmatched junction nucleotides: 9. CDR3 bases: TGTGCCAGCAGCCAAGGGCCTAGCGGGGGCCCAATAGCCAAAAACATTCAGTACTTC. The encoded protein is CASSQGPSGGPIAKNIQYF.

The chain is built from TRBV10-3 and TRBJ2-1; 8 nucleotides match TRBD2. V was clipped by 7 bases and J by 3 bases; unmatched bases: 2. The CDR3 is 13 amino acids. Germline V lookup: CDR1 ENHRY, CDR2 SYGVKD. The CDR3 sequence: CAIKAGDYNEQFF. In DNA form, the CDR3 reads TGTGCCATCAAAGCGGGAGACTACAATGAGCAGTTCTTC.

Only a few counts were recorded for this clone. This chain joins TRBV4-1 and TRBJ1-5; no reliable D call. Germline V gene sequence: CDR1 MGHRA, CDR2 YSYEKL. The germline V and J ends were trimmed by 4 bases and 2 bases, with 12 bases remaining between them. The CDR3 loop spans 15 amino acids. Here the CDR3 DNA reads TGCGCCAGCAGCCCCACCTTATCAGGCAATCAGCCCCAGCATTTT. It specifies CASSPTLSGNQPQHF.

The V gene is TRBV19, the J gene TRBJ1-1; the D is unclear. Trimming took 3 bases from V and 1 from J, leaving 9 bases between them. There are 14 residues in the CDR3. Germline V gives CDR1 LNHDA, CDR2 SQIVND (reference sequence). The CDR3 reads CASSISYGNTEAFF. CDR3 in DNA: TGTGCCAGTAGTATCTCTTACGGGAACACTGAAGCTTTCTTT.

J is TRBJ2-1 and V is TRBV5-4; tentatively, D is TRBD2 (6 bases). V lost 3 bases to trimming and J lost 8 bases, with 12 bases between them. This CDR3 spans 13 amino acids. Germline assignment: CDR1 SGHNT and CDR2 YYREEE (reference sequence). CDR3 nucleotides: TGTGCCAGCAGCTCGACTAGTAGGGATGAGCAGTTCTTC. Protein product: CASSSTSRDEQFF.

The genes are TRBV5-5 and TRBJ2-7, with a weak D call TRBD2 (5 bases). V lost 0 bases and J 4 bases, leaving 5 bases between the germline ends. CDR3 length equals 12 residues. Looked up from germline, CDR1 is SGHKS and CDR2 is YYEKEE (reference sequence). CDR3 region: CASSLGTYEQYF. CDR3 in DNA: TGTGCCAGCAGCTTGGGGACTTACGAGCAGTACTTC.

This clone came up a few times. V usage is TRBV5-1 and J usage is TRBJ2-7; D remains ambiguous. Germline V gene lookup returns CDR1 SGHRS and CDR2 YFSETQ. The ends were cut back, 1 base at V and 3 bases at J, with 8 bases in the middle. The CDR3 sequence is 13 residues long. The CDR3: CASSLMFLYEQYF. For the CDR3, the DNA is TGCGCCAGCAGCTTGATGTTCCTCTACGAGCAGTACTTC.

This CDR3 reads CASSPSPGALNYGYTF. The CDR3, as DNA: TGCGCCAGCAGCCCTTCCCCAGGGGCCCTGAACTATGGCTACACCTTC. The gene calls are TRBV4-1 and TRBJ1-2, with a weak D call TRBD1 (6 bases). CDR1 MGHRA and CDR2 YSYEKL come from the germline V gene. Trimming cost V 4 bases and J 2 bases, with 17 bases left between them. The length of the CDR3 is 16 residues.

The rearrangement uses TRBV7-8 and TRBJ2-7; 10 nucleotides align to TRBD1. Looked up from germline, CDR1 is SGHVS and CDR2 is FQNEAQ. V lost 5 bases and J lost 6; bases outside the gene matches: 16. There are 17 residues in the CDR3. The CDR3 DNA sequence: TGTGCCAGCAGCCTCGGCCCCCCGGGACAGGGGAGTCCCGAGCAGTACTTC. This gives the protein CASSLGPPGQGSPEQYF. Complete variable domain (other parts from reference TRBV7-8 and TRBJ2-7): GAGVSQSPRYKVAKRGQDVALRCDPISGHVSLFWYQQALGQGPEFLTYFQNEAQLDKSGLPSDRFFAERPEGSVSTLKIQRTQQEDSAVYLCASSLGPPGQGSPEQYFGPGTRLTVT.

This chain uses TRBV19 with TRBJ1-1; TRBD1 agrees at 11 bases. V shed 5 bases, J shed 5 bases, and the junction held 7 bases outside the gene matches. Per germline, CDR1 LNHDA and CDR2 SQIVND (reference sequence). The CDR3 contains 15 residues. CDR3: CASSLGQGGKTEAFF. The CDR3, as DNA: TGTGCCAGTAGTTTGGGACAGGGGGGAAAGACTGAAGCTTTCTTT.

The rearrangement joins TRBV6-5 to TRBJ1-1; a possible D gene is TRBD1 (5 bases). V lost 7 bases to trimming and J lost 1 base, with 10 bases between them. The CDR3 is 13 amino acids. Germline assignment: CDR1 MNHEY and CDR2 SVGAGI. CDR3 coding DNA: TGTGCCAGCAACCTTGGACAGAACACTGAAGCTTTCTTT. Translating gives CASNLGQNTEAFF.

This clone came up a few times. The rearrangement uses TRBV28 and TRBJ1-2; tentatively, D is TRBD1 (6 bases). The CDR3 runs 15 residues. V shed 4 bases and J shed 0 bases, with 12 bases lying between them. The germline gives CDR1 MDHEN, CDR2 SYDVKM. The chain's CDR3 is CASSWTARTNYGYTF. The CDR3 coding sequence is TGTGCCAGCAGTTGGACAGCAAGAACTAACTATGGCTACACCTTC.

The V and J genes are TRBV12-1 and TRBJ2-7; the table's D call, TRBD2, has no DNA check behind it. TRBV12-1 has pseudogene status. This CDR3 is built from 19 residues. The CDR3 nucleotides read TGTGCCAGCAGCTGCCCCCCGGGACTAGCGGGGACAGTCATCTACGAGCAGTACTTC. Amino acid sequence: CASSCPPGLAGTVIYEQYF.

The chain has TRBV7-3 and TRBJ2-3; TRBD2 aligns across 10 bases. With 4 bases clipped from V and 3 bases from J, the junction kept 7 bases outside the gene matches. This CDR3 comprises 16 residues. CDR1 is SGHTA and CDR2 is FQGTGA in the germline V gene. The CDR3 DNA reads as TGTGCCAGCAGCTCTGCGGCGGGACTAGCGACAGATACGCAGTATTTT. Translated, it gives CASSSAAGLATDTQYF.